This T cell receptor (beta chain) originates from a study of Ad26.COV2.S vaccination and SARS-CoV-2 variants. Study conclusions and caveats: Greater spike-specific TCR breadth was seen in vaccine recipients than in placebo recipients.

As concerns this clone: The antigen remains undetermined.

Deletions cut 4 bases from V and 3 bases from J, with 10 bases between. The germline gives CDR1 LNHDA, CDR2 SQIVND (reference sequence). CDR3 length: 14 amino acids. The protocol was immunoSEQ multiplex PCR, while the TCRdb copy is restricted to in-frame clones and leaves out a portion. Altogether roughly 350,000 clones are present, around 89% being singletons, with the ten largest covering about 4.6%. As for treatment: over 15 received Ad26.COV2.S at low or high dose, single or two shots; 5 received placebo; per-sample allocation not given. Sampling took place 63 days after the first vaccine or placebo injection. Whoever gave the sample was an adult aged 18-55 years in Boston. Participants' vaccine, an Ad26 vector, delivered Wuhan-strain SARS-CoV-2 spike.

The V and J genes are TRBV19 and TRBJ2-1; D unclear. This clonotype was sampled from a person aged 18-60 years who received the Ad26.COV2.S COVID-19 vaccine or a placebo. The sample consisted of peripheral blood, taken in a trial of Ad26.COV2.S vaccine versus placebo. In DNA, the CDR3 is TGTGCCAGTAGTAGATTAGGGTACTACAATGAGCAGTTCTTC. It yields the protein CASSRLGYYNEQFF.